These 30 T cell receptor beta chains were sequenced from one sample in a study of T cells in tuberculosis. Measured with immunoSEQ multiplex PCR; TCRdb has only the in-frame clones, and not every one. The profile shows 20,000 to 30,000 clones, roughly 95% of them singletons. Sequencing was carried out using PBMCs. The receptor set was obtained from a donor aged 10 to 29 with latent tuberculosis or without tuberculosis infection.

The chain recombines TRBV7-6 with TRBJ2-3; TRBD2 matches at 12 bases. The length of the CDR3 is 18 residues. CDR1 and CDR2 (germline): SGHVS, FNYEAQ. After removal of 5 bases from V and 0 bases from J, the junction contained 9 bases not matched to a gene. The CDR3 is CASSQTSGGRTSTDTQYF. For the CDR3, the DNA is TGTGCCAGCAGCCAGACTAGCGGGGGCCGGACTAGCACAGATACGCAGTATTTT. The full variable domain, in which reference TRBV7-6 and TRBJ2-3 provide the parts outside the CDR3, is GAGVSQSPRYKVTKRGQDVALRCDPISGHVSLYWYRQALGQGPEFLTYFNYEAQQDKSGLPNDRFSAERPEGSISTLTIQRTEQRDSAMYRCASSQTSGGRTSTDTQYFGPGTRLTVL.

This clone has a single count. The genes are TRBV6-1 and TRBJ2-7; D gene uncertain. The CDR3 has 14 amino acids. The ends were cut back, 7 bases at V and 0 bases at J, with 13 bases in the middle. In germline, CDR1 is MNHNS, CDR2 SASEGT. CDR3 DNA sequence: TGTGCCAGCAACCAGGACCCTAGCTCCTACGAGCAGTACGTC. Translation: CASNQDPSSYEQYV.

This chain links TRBV2 with TRBJ2-7; possibly TRBD1 for D (6 bases). The V and J ends lost 3 bases and 2 bases respectively, with 8 bases between them. CDR1 and CDR2 (germline): SNHLY, FYNNEI. CDR3 length equals 13 residues. CDR3 region: CASSDQGPYEQYF. In nucleotides, the CDR3 is TGTGCCAGCAGTGACCAGGGGCCCTACGAGCAGTACTTC.

This chain joins TRBV29-1 and TRBJ1-2, with D uncertain. Germline CDR1 SQVTM, CDR2 ANQGSEA. Trimming stripped 6 bases from V and 6 bases from J, with 17 bases between. The CDR3 covers 13 residues. The CDR3 region has the DNA TGCAGCGTCGATAAACCGGGAGTAAATGGCTACACCTTC. Translated, it gives CSVDKPGVNGYTF.

V is TRBV6-5 and J is TRBJ1-3; tentatively, D is TRBD1 (6 bases). V lost 8 bases and J 1 base, leaving 15 bases between the germline ends. This CDR3 is 15 amino acids long. Germline V gene sequence: CDR1 MNHEY, CDR2 SVGAGI. Written as DNA, the CDR3 is TGTGCCAGCCTACAGGGTGGTCTTTCTGGAAACACCATATATTTT. Translating gives CASLQGGLSGNTIYF.

The chain employs TRBV7-3 and TRBJ1-1, with unresolved D. There are 16 residues in the CDR3. Per the germline V gene, CDR1 is SGHTA and CDR2 is FQGTGA. Trimming shortened V by 2 bases and J by 0 bases, and 13 bases separated the two germline ends. The CDR3 bases are TGTGCCAGCAGCTTAGAGGGCAGTCCGTTGAACACTGAAGCTTTCTTT. Encoded protein: CASSLEGSPLNTEAFF.

The J gene is TRBJ1-2, the V gene TRBV7-2, with 7 bases aligning to TRBD1. Looked up from germline, CDR1 is SGHTA and CDR2 is FQGNSA. This CDR3 spans 14 amino acids. V trimming: 1 base; J trimming: 4 bases; junction bases outside the gene matches: 3. DNA for the CDR3: TGTGCCAGCAGCTTAGTGGGACAGACCTATGGCTACACCTTC. Translation: CASSLVGQTYGYTF.

The chain combines TRBV19 with TRBJ1-6; D may be TRBD1 (5 bases). The CDR3 covers 15 residues. Trimming cost V 0 bases and J 7 bases, with 10 bases left between them. The V gene's germline CDR1 is LNHDA and CDR2 SQIVND (reference sequence). The CDR3 loop reads CASSIDRGGNSPLHF. CDR3 DNA: TGTGCCAGTAGTATAGACCGGGGGGGAAATTCACCCCTCCACTTT.

The chain has TRBV29-1 and TRBJ2-3; D is possibly TRBD1 (6 bases). The CDR3 runs to 13 residues. In germline, CDR1 is SQVTM, CDR2 ANQGSEA. V lost 4 bases, J lost 5 bases, and 13 bases lay in between. The CDR3 region is CSVAGVVGDTQYF. In DNA, the CDR3 is TGCAGCGTTGCAGGGGTGGTTGGAGATACGCAGTATTTT.

V is TRBV5-1 and J is TRBJ1-1; 9 bases map to TRBD1. V was clipped by 0 bases and J by 10 bases; unmatched bases: 19. Looked up from germline, CDR1 is SGHRS and CDR2 is YFSETQ. CDR3 size: 18 residues. The CDR3 region has the DNA TGCGCCAGCAGCTTGGAAATAAGAGGGACAGGGCCAAGGTTGGGAGCTTTCTTT. Translated: CASSLEIRGTGPRLGAFF.

The V and J genes are TRBV19 and TRBJ1-5; weak D call: TRBD1 (6 bases). V lost 7 bases to trimming and J lost 0 bases, with 13 bases between them. Germline values: CDR1 LNHDA, CDR2 SQIVND (reference sequence). This CDR3 is built from 15 residues. This CDR3 is CASTQGTNSNQPQHF. For the CDR3, the DNA is TGTGCCAGTACCCAGGGGACTAATAGCAATCAGCCCCAGCATTTT.

The gene calls are TRBV15 and TRBJ2-7, with a possible D match to TRBD2 (7 bases). This CDR3 comprises 17 residues. Germline CDR1 reads LNHNV; CDR2 reads YYDKDF (reference sequence). Trimming shortened V by 1 base and J by 6 bases, and 22 bases separated the two germline ends. The CDR3 spells CATSRVGGAHIGREQYF. For the CDR3, the DNA is TGTGCCACCAGCAGAGTGGGGGGGGCGCACATTGGGCGCGAGCAGTACTTC.

This sequence joins TRBV5-6 and TRBJ2-5, with 7 positions matching TRBD2. This CDR3 contains 14 residues. Germline trimming cut 2 bases from V and 3 bases from J; bases unmatched to any gene: 4. CDR1 and CDR2 (germline): SGHDT, YYEEEE. CDR3 nucleotides: TGTGCCAGCAGCTTCGGGGGGAGGGAAGAGACCCAGTACTTC. Translated: CASSFGGREETQYF.

In its sample, this clone was seen a few times. The gene calls are TRBV11-2 and TRBJ2-7; D is ambiguous. V lost 4 bases, J lost 0 bases, and 19 bases lay in between. Germline V CDR1 and CDR2: SGHAT, FQNNGV. The CDR3 has 17 residues. The CDR3 DNA follows: TGTGCCAGCAGCTCCCAGGTAAATCCAGGTTCCTCCTACGAGCAGTACTTC. Its translation: CASSSQVNPGSSYEQYF.

The chain has TRBV12-5 and TRBJ1-3; the D gene is possibly TRBD1 (6 bases). V lost 5 bases and J lost 2, with 10 bases in between. CDR1 LGHNT and CDR2 FRNRAP come from the germline V gene. The CDR3 runs to 14 residues. CDR3 amino acids: CASGTGSAGNTIYF. The CDR3 coding sequence is TGTGCTAGTGGTACAGGGTCCGCTGGAAACACCATATATTTT.

The J gene is TRBJ2-3, the V gene TRBV30; D may be TRBD1 (6 bases). From germline, CDR1 is GTSNPN and CDR2 SVGIG (reference sequence). The CDR3 length is 14 residues. V lost 5 bases and J lost 2, with 14 bases in between. This chain's CDR3 is CAWGRDTNTDTQYF. The CDR3 bases are TGTGCCTGGGGCCGGGACACAAACACAGATACGCAGTATTTT. The variable domain in full, with the rest retrieved from reference TRBV30 and TRBJ2-3, is SQTIHQWPATLVQPVGSPLSLECTVEGTSNPNLYWYRQAAGRGLQLLFYSVGIGQISSEVPQNLSASRPQDRQFILSSKKLLLSDSGFYLCAWGRDTNTDTQYFGPGTRLTVL.

J is TRBJ1-1 and V is TRBV9; D is possibly TRBD1 (6 bases). The CDR3 totals 15 residues. V shed 0 bases and J shed 4 bases, with 13 bases lying between them. Germline V gene data show CDR1 as SGDLS and CDR2 as YYNGEE. For the CDR3, the DNA is TGTGCCAGCAGCGTAGCGGTAGGGACACCCACTGAAGCTTTCTTT. Its translation: CASSVAVGTPTEAFF.

The chain uses TRBV5-1 and TRBJ2-7; a weak D match, TRBD2 (7 bases). Germline CDR1 and CDR2: SGHRS and YFSETQ. The CDR3 runs 16 residues. The ends were cut back, 0 bases at V and 3 bases at J, with 16 bases in the middle. DNA for the CDR3: TGCGCCAGCAGCTTGGTGGTTCGGGGGGCGGACTACGAGCAGTACTTC. It is translated as CASSLVVRGADYEQYF.

The chain couples TRBV18 to TRBJ2-5; D call uncertain. Germline loops: CDR1 KGHSH, CDR2 LQKENI. V was pared by 3 bases and J by 1 base, with 12 bases between. The CDR3 is made up of 15 amino acids. The CDR3 loop reads CASSPGARSQETQYF. CDR3 nucleotides: TGTGCCAGCTCACCGGGCGCCCGCTCCCAAGAGACCCAGTACTTC.

V usage is TRBV5-4 and J usage is TRBJ2-7; maybe TRBD2 (5 bases). Germline CDR1 reads SGHNT; CDR2 reads YYREEE (reference sequence). There are 13 residues in the CDR3. V dropped 0 bases and J dropped 2 bases, with 6 bases sitting between them. The DNA of the CDR3 is TGTGCCAGCAGCTTGGGCGGGCCCTACGAGCAGTACTTC. This encodes CASSLGGPYEQYF.

V usage is TRBV30 and J usage is TRBJ2-1, with 7 bases aligning to TRBD2. The CDR3 contains 13 residues. The ends lost 3 bases at V and 7 bases at J; junction bases unmatched: 6. CDR1 GTSNPN and CDR2 SVGIG come from the germline V gene (reference sequence). This CDR3 is CAWSVGGGNEQFF. DNA for the CDR3: TGTGCCTGGAGCGTCGGGGGAGGGAATGAGCAGTTCTTC.

This chain links TRBV5-1 with TRBJ2-7; 8 nucleotides match TRBD1. The trim removed 0 bases at V and 3 bases at J, leaving 2 bases unmatched. The CDR3 sequence is 14 residues long. CDR1 and CDR2 from the germline V gene are SGHRS and YFSETQ. CDR3 loop: CASSLDGQGYEQYV. The CDR3 DNA follows: TGCGCCAGCAGCTTGGATGGACAGGGCTACGAGCAGTACGTC.

The chain is built from TRBV11-2 and TRBJ1-5, with no clear D. Germline V gene lookup returns CDR1 SGHAT and CDR2 FQNNGV. This CDR3 has 15 amino acids. V lost 3 bases and J 2 bases, leaving 11 bases between the germline ends. The CDR3 spells CASSFGGRGNQPQHF. CDR3 coding DNA: TGTGCCAGCAGCTTTGGAGGGAGAGGCAATCAGCCCCAGCATTTT.

This chain links TRBV19 with TRBJ2-7; D is perhaps TRBD1 (6 bases). CDR1 is LNHDA, CDR2 SQIVND, per germline (reference sequence). The CDR3 spans 15 residues. Trimming removed 1 base at V and 3 bases at J, with 13 bases between. DNA for the CDR3: TGTGCCAGTAGTATAGTTGCAGGGGACCTCTACGAGCAGTACTTC. Residues: CASSIVAGDLYEQYF.

The gene calls are TRBV9 and TRBJ2-7; tentatively, D is TRBD1 (6 bases). This CDR3 contains 15 residues. V dropped 0 bases and J dropped 6 bases, with 16 bases sitting between them. Germline V gene data show CDR1 as SGDLS and CDR2 as YYNGEE. CDR3 protein: CASSVELGGMGEQYF. The CDR3 DNA is TGTGCCAGCAGCGTAGAACTAGGGGGAATGGGCGAGCAGTACTTC.

V is TRBV11-2 and J is TRBJ1-6; D unclear. CDR3 length: 20 amino acids. The germline V and J ends were trimmed by 0 bases and 1 base, with 19 bases remaining between them. CDR1 and CDR2 (germline): SGHAT, FQNNGV. CDR3 nucleotides: TGTGCCAGCAGCTTAGATCAAACCCCTGGGCGTACGTCCTATAATTCACCCCTCCACTTT. Residues: CASSLDQTPGRTSYNSPLHF.

V is TRBV5-1 and J is TRBJ1-2, with no clear D. V dropped 0 bases and J dropped 1 base, with 7 bases sitting between them. Germline CDR1 reads SGHRS; CDR2 reads YFSETQ. This CDR3 is built from 14 residues. CDR3 protein: CASSLVGVNYGYTF. In DNA, the CDR3 is TGCGCCAGCAGCTTGGTTGGAGTTAACTATGGCTACACCTTC.

This CDR3 is CASSDPSTGTGGELFF. The CDR3 DNA follows: TGTGCCAGCAGCGACCCATCGACAGGGACGGGCGGGGAGCTGTTTTTT. The chain carries TRBV5-6 and TRBJ2-2; 7 bases agree with TRBD1. The CDR3 covers 16 residues. J lost 7 bases, V lost 4 bases, and 13 bases had no gene match. Germline assignment: CDR1 SGHDT and CDR2 YYEEEE.

V is TRBV4-2 and J is TRBJ2-5, with D unclear. Germline V gene data show CDR1 as LGHNA and CDR2 as YNFKEQ. Trimming removed 0 bases from V and 7 bases from J, with 15 bases in between. This CDR3 is built from 15 residues. The CDR3 sequence is CASSQEPPPAGTQYF. As DNA, the CDR3 is TGTGCCAGCAGCCAAGAGCCCCCGCCCGCAGGGACCCAGTACTTC.

The genes are TRBV28 and TRBJ2-5; 12 bases are shared with TRBD2. This CDR3 is 18 amino acids long. Per the germline V gene, CDR1 is MDHEN and CDR2 is SYDVKM. V was clipped by 4 bases and J by 5 bases; unmatched bases: 14. The CDR3 nucleotides are TGTGCCAGCAGTTCCCCGGGACTAGCGGGCCTCCGGGGGGAGACCCAGTACTTC. Its translation: CASSSPGLAGLRGETQYF.